A selection of T cell receptor beta chains follows, all from one sample in a study of molecular identifiers for immune sequencing clone quantification. TCRdb re-called the PCR reads with MiXCR, one entry per CDR3 protein. The top ten clones hold about 0.7% of a sample with around 300,000 distinct CDR3 sequences, roughly a quarter of them seen once. Material: naive CD8+ T cells from blood, with Jurkat cell RNA spiked in. These receptors all stem from a human donor in good health. Some libraries in this study had Jurkat cell RNA spiked in. Both conserved end residues are part of each CDR3. A D gene is named only where the DNA matches it firmly. For some rows the clone size is stated as once, few or many, or as a class when expanded; others skip it.

j_call	v_call	d_call	clone_size	cdr3_nt	cdr3_aa
TRBJ2-7	TRBV14	.	many	TGTGCCAGCAGCCCCGGCCGGTGGCAAACGCCCCGACCCTACGAGCAGTACTTC	CASSPGRWQTPRPYEQYF
TRBJ1-1	TRBV6-2/TRBV6-3	TRBD1	.	TGTGCCAGCAGTTTCGACAGGGTGAACACTGAAGCTTTCTTT	CASSFDRVNTEAFF
TRBJ2-1	TRBV6-5	TRBD2	few	TGTGCCAGCAGTTACGGGCTAGCGGTTGGTTCCTACAATGAGCGGTTCTTC	CASSYGLAVGSYNERFF
TRBJ1-1	TRBV10-3	TRBD1	.	TGTGCCATCAGAGACAGGGCAAACACTGAAGCTTTCTTT	CAIRDRANTEAFF
TRBJ1-5	TRBV7-2	.	many	TGTGCCAGCAGCTTAGCCTGGGGGGGGTATCAGCCCCAGCATTTT	CASSLAWGGYQPQHF
TRBJ1-1	TRBV12-3/TRBV12-4	.	many	TGTGCCAGCAGCTTGTGGGGCACTGAAGCTTTCTTT	CASSLWGTEAFF
TRBJ2-1	TRBV30	TRBD2	.	TGTGCCTGGAACGGGGGGGGCGCTCAGCAGTTCTTC	CAWNGGGAQQFF
TRBJ2-5	TRBV20-1	.	few	TGCAGTGCCAAAACTAGTTTGGCGGAGACCCAGTACTTC	CSAKTSLAETQYF
TRBJ2-3	TRBV9	.	few	TGTGCCAGCAGCGTAGGCGCCCCCACAGATACGCAGTATTTT	CASSVGAPTDTQYF
TRBJ2-5	TRBV6-5	.	few	TGTGCCAGCAGTTATTCCCGACAAGAGACCCAGTACTTC	CASSYSRQETQYF
TRBJ1-1	TRBV27	.	few	TGTGCCGCCGGGTGGGGTGAAGCTTTCTTT	CAAGWGEAFF
TRBJ2-2	TRBV12-5	TRBD1	.	TGTGCTAGTGGTCCCACGACAGGGGGCGCGACCGGGGAGCTGTTTTTT	CASGPTTGGATGELFF
TRBJ2-1	TRBV4-1	.	.	TGCGCCAGCAGCCAAGAAGGGGTAGGGGAGCAGTTCTTC	CASSQEGVGEQFF
TRBJ2-4	TRBV7-2	.	many	TGTGCCAGCAGCTTAGGCCCGCGGGGAATTCAAGCCAAAAACATTCAGTACTTC	CASSLGPRGIQAKNIQYF
TRBJ2-7	TRBV27	.	.	TGTGCCAGCAGTTACAGGGAAGGCTACGAGCAGTACTTC	CASSYREGYEQYF
TRBJ1-5	TRBV6-2/TRBV6-3	.	many	TGTGCCAGCTCAATAGCGCCGTCGAGGGCTCAGCCCCAGCATTTT	CASSIAPSRAQPQHF
TRBJ2-3	TRBV6-2/TRBV6-3	.	many	TGTGCCAGCAGTTACGGGGATACGCAGTATTTT	CASSYGDTQYF
TRBJ2-1	TRBV7-9	TRBD1	few	TGTGCCAGCAGCTTAGCGGGCGCAGGGGGCAGGGTGGGTGAGCAGTTCTTC	CASSLAGAGGRVGEQFF
TRBJ1-1	TRBV4-3	.	many	TGCGCCAGCAGCCAAGTAACAGGCACTGAAGCTTTCTTT	CASSQVTGTEAFF
TRBJ2-7	TRBV4-3	TRBD2	many	TGCGCCAGCAGCCAGGGACTAGCGGGAGTCGAGCAGTACTTC	CASSQGLAGVEQYF
TRBJ2-7	TRBV20-1	.	few	TGCAGTGCACGGGGACAAATAGGATTCTACGAGCAGTACTTC	CSARGQIGFYEQYF
TRBJ2-3	TRBV9	TRBD2	many	TGTGCCAGCAGCGTTTTGCTAGCGGGGGGTTCAGATACGCAGTATTTT	CASSVLLAGGSDTQYF
TRBJ1-1	TRBV9	.	few	TGTGCCAGCAGCGAGCAGGACACTGAAGCTTTCTTT	CASSEQDTEAFF
TRBJ1-1	TRBV20-1	.	many	TGCAGTGCTAGAGGACCCGGACAGACGAACACTGAAGCTTTCTTT	CSARGPGQTNTEAFF
TRBJ2-5	TRBV7-9	TRBD2	.	TGTGCCAGCAGCTCCCCAACTAGCGTGGCCGAGACCCAGTACTTC	CASSSPTSVAETQYF
TRBJ2-2	TRBV28	.	many	TGTGCCAGCAGTTTACTGAACACCGGGGAGCTGTTTTTT	CASSLLNTGELFF
TRBJ2-1	TRBV9	.	.	TGTGCCAGCAGCGGAGAAGGGTCGGGCTACGAGCAGTTCTTC	CASSGEGSGYEQFF
TRBJ1-5	TRBV6-5	.	many	TGTGCCAGCAGCTACGGGAGAAATCAGCCCCAGCATTTT	CASSYGRNQPQHF
TRBJ2-3	TRBV20-1	.	few	TGCAGTGCCGACCCTTCATTTGTCGACACAGATACGCAGTATTTT	CSADPSFVDTDTQYF
TRBJ2-3	TRBV7-2	.	many	TGTGCCAGCAGCTCCGACTTCACAGATACGCAGTATTTT	CASSSDFTDTQYF
TRBJ2-3	TRBV28	TRBD2	many	TGTGCCAGCAGTTTATTGTTCGGGACTAGCGGAAGCACAGATACGCAGTATTTT	CASSLLFGTSGSTDTQYF
TRBJ1-4	TRBV7-2	.	few	TGTGCCAGCAGCTTAACACACCGTGCAACTAATGAAAAACTGTTTTTT	CASSLTHRATNEKLFF
TRBJ2-1	TRBV4-1	.	.	TGCGCCAGCAGCCATGATCTCACCGGGACCCCGAGGAATGAGCAGTTCTTC	CASSHDLTGTPRNEQFF
TRBJ2-1	TRBV29-1	TRBD1	many	TGCAGCGTTGAGACAGGGGGGGTGGAAGAGCAGTTCTTC	CSVETGGVEEQFF
TRBJ2-5	TRBV7-2	TRBD1	many	TGTGCCAGCAGCTTAGGATTGACAGGGCAAGAGACCCAGTACTTC	CASSLGLTGQETQYF
TRBJ2-1	TRBV5-1	.	.	TGCGCCAGCAGCTTGGCTTACTGGACCGATGAGCAGTTCTTC	CASSLAYWTDEQFF
TRBJ2-7	TRBV5-1	.	many	TGCGCCAGCAGCTTTCGTTCCGAGCAGTACTTC	CASSFRSEQYF
TRBJ1-5	TRBV27	.	.	TGTGCCAGCAAGGGACAAGGGGAGGGCGGCAATCAGCCCCAGCAATTT	CASKGQGEGGNQPQQF
TRBJ2-3	TRBV6-2/TRBV6-3	.	many	TGTGCCACCCTAGACAGGACAGATACGCAGTATTTT	CATLDRTDTQYF
TRBJ2-6	TRBV29-1	.	many	TGCAGCGTTGAACGGGCCGGAAACTCTGGGGCCAACGTCCTGACTTTC	CSVERAGNSGANVLTF
TRBJ2-2	TRBV9	.	many	TGTGCCAGCAGCGTAGGGGCCACGCGAGAAACGAACACCGGGGAGCTGTTTTTT	CASSVGATRETNTGELFF
TRBJ2-5	TRBV6-2/TRBV6-3	TRBD2	many	TGTGCCAGCAGTCCCTACAGCGGGAGGCCCTTGACCCAGTACTTC	CASSPYSGRPLTQYF
TRBJ1-5	TRBV27	.	few	TGTGCCAGCAGAGACAGGCTTAGCTATCAGCCCCAGCATTTT	CASRDRLSYQPQHF
TRBJ2-3	TRBV25-1	TRBD2	.	TGTGCCAGCAGTACGGCGGGGGGTGCCACAGATACGCAGTATTTT	CASSTAGGATDTQYF
TRBJ2-6	TRBV6-5	.	many	TGTGCCAGCAGTCAGCAAGGGTCTGGGGCCAACGTCCTGACTTTC	CASSQQGSGANVLTF
TRBJ2-7	TRBV5-6	.	.	TGTGCCAGCAGCTTGAAACAGATTATCTCCTACGAGCAGTACTTC	CASSLKQIISYEQYF
TRBJ2-2	TRBV10-3	TRBD1	few	TGTGCCATCAGTGCCGGGACAGCGAACACCGGGGAGCTGTTTTTT	CAISAGTANTGELFF
TRBJ2-3	TRBV20-1	TRBD2	.	TGCAGTAAATCAATAGGACTAGCGGGGGGAGATACAGATACGCAGTATTTT	CSKSIGLAGGDTDTQYF
TRBJ2-3	TRBV29-1	TRBD2	many	TGCAGCGTTGAAGTGCCGACTAGCGGGGAGCGCACAGATACGCAGTATTTT	CSVEVPTSGERTDTQYF
TRBJ1-2	TRBV12-3/TRBV12-4	.	few	TGTGCCAGCAGGCCTACGAATAACTATGGCTACACCTTC	CASRPTNNYGYTF
TRBJ1-5	TRBV20-1	.	few	TGCAGTGCTAGAGAAGGGCCGGAACAGCCCCAGCATTTT	CSAREGPEQPQHF
TRBJ2-7	TRBV27	.	few	TGTGCCAGCAGTTTGGGGGGAGTCTACGAGCAGTACTTC	CASSLGGVYEQYF
TRBJ2-1	TRBV27	TRBD2	.	TGTGCCAGCAGGGAGGAAGCGGGACTAGCATATGAGCAGTTCTTC	CASREEAGLAYEQFF
TRBJ2-7	TRBV27	TRBD2	once	TGTGCCAGCGGTTTAGGGCTTGGGGAGGGGCCCGAGCAGTACTTC	CASGLGLGEGPEQYF
TRBJ2-2	TRBV19	.	.	TGTGCCAGTAGTATAGGCGGCAGGGGCGCCACCGGGGAGCTGTTTTTT	CASSIGGRGATGELFF